This paragraph covers one T cell receptor beta chain sequence. What antigen it recognizes has not been identified. No qualities accompany the bases; no much larger clone lies one base away. Library prep was done by the immunoSEQ multiplex PCR assay. The original pipeline was this. A statistical classification framework was built to diagnose cytomegalovirus status from the catalog of TCR beta chain sequences. What TCRdb holds here is the immuneACCESS table cut down to in-frame rearrangements. Part of the clones is not present; checked against another copy, under half of the missing clones reflect an unresolved V gene, and the others are unexplained. V, J and clone size are those of that table, while D and trimming were read from the DNA. Recorded for this sample are 45,000 to 70,000 clones; more than 80% of them occurred a single time. Under 6.5% of the sample is held by the ten biggest clonotypes.

Donors formed part of the validation cohort, which comprised over a hundred subjects and was distinct from the first cohort of 666 subjects. These data originate in a study of cytomegalovirus exposure and HLA in healthy donors (dated by TCRdb to about 2017). Background on the whole study: A later analysis indicated that the 120 or so validation repertoires were generated on the platform also employed for the approximately 700 repertoires of the first cohort. The study was designed to test whether signatures of past pathogen exposure could be identified by cataloging public T cell receptors. A separate validation cohort of roughly 120 different subjects was used in addition to the approximately 640-subject first cohort. High-throughput TCR immunosequencing, statistical association of individual TCRs with disease status, and machine learning were combined to predict cytomegalovirus infection status. Results and caveats for the whole study, not just this receptor: In both the original and validation cohorts, the classifier was reported to diagnose cytomegalovirus status with high specificity and sensitivity. A few of the identified cytomegalovirus-associated TCR beta chains were confirmed in vitro to be specific for cytomegalovirus antigens. The authors suggested that the approach could potentially be extended to other disease states and immunological phenotypes. All 120 or so repertoires were used to score co-occurrence in the validation cohort in a later analysis, because that analysis had no HLA typing for the cohort. While some public TCRs were present in many individuals, most TCR sequences turned up only very rarely across donors. The study gave a list of about 160 TCR beta chains associated with cytomegalovirus. A later analysis found that TCRs clustered in the first cohort also tended to co-occur in the 100 to 150 validation repertoires, with 94% of cluster scores above 0.

Including the terminal cysteine and phenylalanine, the CDR3 comprises 17 residues. The sequence is cut down to CDR3 DNA, 51 bases in frame from base 1. The germline V gene specifies MDHEN as CDR1 and SYDVKM as CDR2. The V end loses 3 bases and the J end loses 1 base, and a stretch of 18 bases separates them. The sequence derives from a woman under 30 in good health and CMV-seronegative. This chain is built from TRBV28 and TRBJ1-1; possibly the D gene is TRBD1, per 6 matching bases. What was sequenced was PBMCs. For the CDR3, the sequence is CASSLSGSGDENTEAFF. The bases are TGTGCCAGCAGTTTGTCCGGGTCAGGGGACGAGAACACTGAAGCTTTCTTT.